A single sample is the source of the 29 T cell receptor beta chains below, sequenced in a study of blood T cell repertoires in COVID-19 (dated by TCRdb to about 2020). To prepare the library, the immunoSEQ multiplex PCR assay was applied. The source is immuneACCESS, and TCRdb retained only in-frame sequences with V and J called. Part of the clones is not carried over; for the studies checked, unresolved V genes explain less than half of this, and the remainder is unexplained. For this sample there are about 99,000 clones; about 91% appear just once. Jointly, the top ten make up under 6.5% of the sample. The sequenced material came from peripheral blood. The source is a human donor in a cohort sampled during active COVID-19.

The chain joins TRBV27 to TRBJ1-5; 10 nucleotides match TRBD1. Germline V gene lookup returns CDR1 MNHEY and CDR2 SMNVEV (reference sequence). The CDR3 spans 15 residues. The ends lost 5 bases at V and 6 bases at J; junction bases unmatched: 7. The CDR3 is CASSDGTGESQPQHF. Written as DNA, the CDR3 is TGTGCCAGCAGTGACGGGACAGGGGAAAGTCAGCCCCAGCATTTT.

The rearrangement joins TRBV5-1 to TRBJ2-6, with 9 nucleotides matching TRBD1. The ends lost 4 bases at V and 0 bases at J; junction bases unmatched: 8. The germline V gene has CDR1 SGHRS and CDR2 YFSETQ. The CDR3 length is 18 residues. The CDR3 DNA follows: TGCGCCAGCAGCGTGATAGGGACAGGGCGCTCTGGGGCCAACGTCCTGACTTTC. Its translation: CASSVIGTGRSGANVLTF.

The chain carries TRBV4-3 and TRBJ1-1, with D perhaps TRBD1 (5 bases). The CDR3 is made up of 17 amino acids. The germline V gene has CDR1 LGHNA and CDR2 YSLEER. V lost 1 base and J 1 base, leaving 16 bases between the germline ends. CDR3 in amino acids: CASSQVVSLDRNTEAFF. CDR3 in DNA: TGCGCCAGCAGCCAAGTAGTCAGCCTAGACAGGAACACTGAAGCTTTCTTT.

The V and J genes are TRBV13 and TRBJ1-4; 8 bases agree with TRBD1. The CDR3 runs to 15 residues. V dropped 5 bases and J dropped 6; count of bases not matched to a gene: 8. Germline CDR1 and CDR2: PRHDT and FYEKMQ (reference sequence). The CDR3 nucleotides read TGTGCCAGCAGCAGAACCACAGGGGGGGATGAAAAACTGTTTTTT. As protein: CASSRTTGGDEKLFF.

This clone was seen once. The chain couples TRBV7-6 to TRBJ1-2; no clear D. Germline assignment: CDR1 SGHVS and CDR2 FNYEAQ. V lost 5 bases to trimming and J lost 5 bases, with 6 bases between them. This CDR3 is 11 amino acids long. CDR3: CASSDTYGYTF. Written as DNA, the CDR3 is TGTGCCAGCAGCGACACATATGGCTACACCTTC.

This chain connects TRBV18 to TRBJ1-6; 7 positions match TRBD1. J gave up 10 bases and V 3 bases, and 9 bases lay outside the gene matches. The CDR3 has 15 residues. The germline V gene encodes CDR1 KGHSH and CDR2 LQKENI. CDR3 loop: CASSPLGQFDSPLHF. CDR3 bases: TGTGCCAGCTCACCGCTGGGACAGTTTGACTCACCCCTCCACTTT.

The chain uses TRBV6-2 or TRBV6-3 and TRBJ2-7; D not certain. Trimming stripped 2 bases from V and 4 bases from J, with 3 bases between. CDR3 length: 11 residues. The germline gives CDR1 MNHEY, CDR2 SVGEGT. The CDR3 DNA sequence: TGTGCCAGCAGTTACCCTTACGAGCAGTACTTC. Its translation: CASSYPYEQYF.

The rearrangement uses TRBV29-1 and TRBJ1-6; 7 nucleotides agree with TRBD1. J lost 6 bases, V lost 6 bases, and 5 bases had no gene match. In germline, CDR1 is SQVTM, CDR2 ANQGSEA. The CDR3 totals 13 residues. The CDR3 DNA reads as TGCAGCGTCAGAGGGACAGTTAATTCACCCCTCCACTTT. Its translation is CSVRGTVNSPLHF.

The chain couples TRBV11-2 to TRBJ2-7; 10 bases map to TRBD2. The germline V gene has CDR1 SGHAT and CDR2 FQNNGV. CDR3 length: 14 amino acids. J lost 5 bases, V lost 4 bases, and 5 bases had no gene match. CDR3 amino acids: CASSSLAGEDEQYF. The DNA of the CDR3 is TGTGCCAGCAGCTCCCTAGCGGGAGAGGACGAGCAGTACTTC.

CDR3 bases: TGCGCCAGCAGCTTGGAACCCCAGGGCTCCAGCAATCAGCCCCAGCATTTT. It translates to CASSLEPQGSSNQPQHF. The V call is TRBV5-1, the J call TRBJ1-5; weak D call: TRBD1 (5 bases). Germline V gives CDR1 SGHRS, CDR2 YFSETQ. CDR3 size: 17 residues. The V end lost 0 bases, the J end lost 1 base, and 14 bases lay between the germline ends.

The rearrangement links TRBV2 to TRBJ1-2; a possible D gene is TRBD1 (6 bases). The CDR3 contains 13 residues. Germline lookup yields CDR1 SNHLY and CDR2 FYNNEI. Trimming cost V 5 bases and J 5 bases, with 12 bases left between them. The DNA for the CDR3 is TGTGCCAGCAGTCCAGGGGAGAAGTATGGCTACACCTTC. Residues: CASSPGEKYGYTF.

V gene TRBV9 combines with J gene TRBJ1-1; D possibly corresponds to TRBD1 (5 bases). V was clipped by 3 bases and J by 0 bases, with 12 bases between them. There are 15 residues in the CDR3. Germline CDR1 reads SGDLS; CDR2 reads YYNGEE. The CDR3 nucleotides read TGTGCCAGCAGCGGACAGCCTACAGTGAACACTGAAGCTTTCTTT. As protein: CASSGQPTVNTEAFF.

V usage is TRBV29-1 and J usage is TRBJ2-1; possibly TRBD1 for D (5 bases). The V end was cut by 1 base, the J end by 7 bases, with 14 bases between. Germline CDR1 is SQVTM and CDR2 is ANQGSEA. This CDR3 has 14 residues. CDR3 sequence reads: CSVEVRTRGNEQFF. Here the CDR3 DNA reads TGCAGCGTTGAAGTCAGGACAAGGGGTAATGAGCAGTTCTTC.

The rearrangement uses TRBV6-5 and TRBJ2-3, with D possibly being TRBD2 (5 bases). V lost 2 bases, J lost 5 bases, and 5 bases lay in between. The germline V gene has CDR1 MNHEY and CDR2 SVGAGI. This CDR3 region has 12 residues. CDR3 residues: CASSYEGDTQYF. CDR3 DNA sequence: TGTGCCAGCAGTTACGAGGGAGATACGCAGTATTTT.

This clone has a single count. The chain uses TRBV5-1 and TRBJ1-5; D not certain. Trimming removed 0 bases from V and 4 bases from J, with 5 bases in between. There are 13 residues in the CDR3. CDR1 and CDR2 from the germline V gene are SGHRS and YFSETQ. CDR3: CASSLGVNQPQHF. CDR3 in DNA: TGCGCCAGCAGCTTGGGCGTTAATCAGCCCCAGCATTTT.

V is TRBV9 and J is TRBJ2-7, with 10 positions matching TRBD2. The CDR3 is 15 residues long. Trimming took 4 bases from V and 0 from J; bases not matched to a gene: 4. The germline CDR1 and CDR2 sequences are SGDLS and YYNGEE. The CDR3 bases are TGTGCCAGCAGCCCAGCGGGAGGGCCCTCCTACGAGCAGTACTTC. Protein sequence: CASSPAGGPSYEQYF.

This clone was seen once. This rearrangement joins TRBV13 to TRBJ2-1, with D possibly matching TRBD1 (5 bases). This CDR3 is built from 13 residues. Germline CDR1 is PRHDT and CDR2 is FYEKMQ (reference sequence). V lost 4 bases and J 5 bases, leaving 9 bases between the germline ends. Written as DNA, the CDR3 is TGTGCCAGCAGCTGGAAGGGGAACAATGAGCAGTTCTTC. It encodes CASSWKGNNEQFF.

This sequence joins TRBV5-5 and TRBJ2-3; D remains ambiguous. Trimming cost V 2 bases and J 1 base, with 2 bases left between them. The CDR3 extends over 12 amino acids. Germline V gene lookup returns CDR1 SGHKS and CDR2 YYEKEE (reference sequence). The CDR3 sequence: CASSFGTDTQYF. DNA for the CDR3: TGTGCCAGCAGCTTCGGCACAGATACGCAGTATTTT.

The chain combines TRBV4-1 with TRBJ2-7, with D perhaps TRBD1 (7 bases). The CDR3 length is 17 residues. Between the trimmed V and J ends, which lost 0 bases and 4 bases, there was a span of 19 bases. Germline V lookup: CDR1 MGHRA, CDR2 YSYEKL. CDR3: CASSQEWRPGGLYEQYF. In DNA form, the CDR3 reads TGCGCCAGCAGCCAAGAATGGCGACCAGGGGGGCTTTACGAGCAGTACTTC.

The J gene is TRBJ2-7, the V gene TRBV28; tentatively, D is TRBD2 (5 bases). The CDR3 runs 12 residues. Germline assignment: CDR1 MDHEN and CDR2 SYDVKM. V was trimmed by 5 bases and J by 3 bases, leaving 8 bases between them. CDR3 sequence: CASSLGLYEQYF. The CDR3 nucleotides read TGTGCCAGCAGTCTCGGACTCTACGAGCAGTACTTC.

The chain carries TRBV24-1 and TRBJ2-1; no reliable D call. This CDR3 spans 13 amino acids. Trimming stripped 6 bases from V and 1 base from J, with 6 bases between. Per the germline V gene, CDR1 is KGHDR and CDR2 is SFDVKD. CDR3 in amino acids: CATSPDSYNEQFF. CDR3 bases: TGTGCCACCAGTCCAGATTCCTACAATGAGCAGTTCTTC.

This clone was recorded once. The chain has TRBV15 and TRBJ1-1, with no clear D. This CDR3 is 14 amino acids long. Trimming left V 5 bases short and J 1 base short, with 11 bases between. Germline loops: CDR1 LNHNV, CDR2 YYDKDF (reference sequence). CDR3 sequence (DNA): TGTGCCACCAGCGCCCGAACGGGGAACACTGAAGCTTTCTTT. This translates into CATSARTGNTEAFF.

The DNA of the CDR3 is TGCAGCGTTCTAACAGATACGCAGTATTTT. Encoded protein: CSVLTDTQYF. The chain links TRBV29-1 to TRBJ2-3; D is undetermined. V lost 5 bases to trimming and J lost 3 bases, with 3 bases between them. The CDR3 length is 10 residues. Germline loops: CDR1 SQVTM, CDR2 ANQGSEA.

The CDR3 spells CASSPRVGNEKLFF. CDR3 nucleotides: TGTGCCAGCTCACCCAGGGTCGGGAATGAAAAACTGTTTTTT. The chain combines TRBV18 with TRBJ1-4, with a tentative D call TRBD1 (5 bases). Germline CDR1 reads KGHSH; CDR2 reads LQKENI. Trimming removed 3 bases from V and 5 bases from J, with 10 bases in between. The CDR3 length is 14 residues.

The chain combines TRBV9 with TRBJ2-7; 9 bases fit TRBD2. The CDR3 is made up of 15 amino acids. Germline CDR1 and CDR2: SGDLS and YYNGEE. Unmatched junction bases numbered 7, after V lost 0 bases and J lost 6 bases. CDR3 nucleotide sequence: TGTGCCAGCAGCGTAGATGGGCGGGGGGGCATCGAGCAGTACTTC. Its translation: CASSVDGRGGIEQYF.

The genes are TRBV4-2 and TRBJ2-3, with 12 bases fitting TRBD2. The CDR3 runs to 16 residues. V lost 5 bases to trimming and J lost 3 bases; unmatched junction nucleotides: 6. Germline lookup yields CDR1 LGHNA and CDR2 YNFKEQ. The CDR3 region is CASSTQLAGGTDTQYF. In DNA, the CDR3 is TGTGCCAGCAGCACCCAACTAGCGGGGGGTACAGATACGCAGTATTTT.

J is TRBJ2-1 and V is TRBV9; the match to TRBD1 covers 12 bases. The CDR3 contains 15 residues. V shed 3 bases and J 8 bases; nucleotides not matched to a gene: 6. Germline CDR1 reads SGDLS; CDR2 reads YYNGEE. This chain's CDR3 is CASSDPGTGGDEQFF. In DNA form, the CDR3 reads TGTGCCAGCAGCGACCCCGGGACAGGGGGCGATGAGCAGTTCTTC.

This clone was seen once. CDR3 in DNA: TGTGCCAGCAGCGAGCCTAGCGGGAGTCCCTACGAGCAGTACTTC. Its translation: CASSEPSGSPYEQYF. The J gene is TRBJ2-7, the V gene TRBV5-6; 10 positions agree with TRBD2. The CDR3 totals 15 residues. Losses at the gene ends were 4 bases for V and 2 bases for J; bases not matched to a gene: 6. Germline-derived CDR1 and CDR2 are SGHDT and YYEEEE. The full variable domain, completed using reference TRBV5-6 and TRBJ2-7, is DAGVTQSPTHLIKTRGQQVTLRCSPKSGHDTVSWYQQALGQGPQFIFQYYEEEERQRGNFPDRFSGHQFPNYSSELNVNALLLGDSALYLCASSEPSGSPYEQYFGPGTRLTVT.

The rearrangement links TRBV7-9 to TRBJ1-2; D call uncertain. The CDR3 is 16 residues long. The germline gives CDR1 SEHNR, CDR2 FQNEAQ (reference sequence). Trimming took off 5 bases at V and 4 bases at J, with 20 bases between the two ends. CDR3 sequence: CASSLRPHRGPYGYTF. DNA for the CDR3: TGTGCCAGCAGCCTACGACCTCACCGAGGTCCCTATGGCTACACCTTC.